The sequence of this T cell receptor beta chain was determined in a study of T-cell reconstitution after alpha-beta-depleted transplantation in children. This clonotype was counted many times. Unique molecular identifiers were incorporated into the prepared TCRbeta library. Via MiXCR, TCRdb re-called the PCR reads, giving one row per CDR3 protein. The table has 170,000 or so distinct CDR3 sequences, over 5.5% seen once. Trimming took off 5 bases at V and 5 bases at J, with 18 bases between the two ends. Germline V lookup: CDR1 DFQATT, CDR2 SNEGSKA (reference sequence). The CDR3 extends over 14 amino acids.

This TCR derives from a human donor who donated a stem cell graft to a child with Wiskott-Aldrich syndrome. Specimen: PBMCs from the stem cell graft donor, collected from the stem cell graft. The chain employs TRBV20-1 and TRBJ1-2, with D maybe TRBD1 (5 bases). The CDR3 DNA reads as TGCAGTGCTGCCAGCCGAGGGACGGCTTATGGCTACACCTTC. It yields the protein CSAASRGTAYGYTF.